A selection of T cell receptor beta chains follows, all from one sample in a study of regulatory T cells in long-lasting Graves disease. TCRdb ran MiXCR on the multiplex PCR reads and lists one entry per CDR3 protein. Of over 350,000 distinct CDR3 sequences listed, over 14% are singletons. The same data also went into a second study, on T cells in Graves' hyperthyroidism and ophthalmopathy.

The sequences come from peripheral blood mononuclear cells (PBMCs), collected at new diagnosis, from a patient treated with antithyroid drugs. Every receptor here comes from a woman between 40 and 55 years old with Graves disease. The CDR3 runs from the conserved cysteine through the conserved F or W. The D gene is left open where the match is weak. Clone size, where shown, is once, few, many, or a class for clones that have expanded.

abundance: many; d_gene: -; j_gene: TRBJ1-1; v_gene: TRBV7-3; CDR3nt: TGTGCCAGCAGCTCCAAGAGGGGAGCTGAAGCTTTCTTT; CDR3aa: CASSSKRGAEAFF
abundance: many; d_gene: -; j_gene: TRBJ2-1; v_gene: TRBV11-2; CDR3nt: TGTGCCAGCAGCTTAGAGAGGGGGTACCTCTCCTACAATGAGCAGTTCTTC; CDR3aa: CASSLERGYLSYNEQFF
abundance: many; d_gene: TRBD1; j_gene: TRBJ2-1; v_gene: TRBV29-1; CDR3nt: TGCAGCGTTGAACCGCAGGGGGCTGGTGAGCAGTTCTTC; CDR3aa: CSVEPQGAGEQFF
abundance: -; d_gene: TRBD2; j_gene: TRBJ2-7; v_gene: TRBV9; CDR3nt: TGTGCCAGCAGCGTAGGGGTAGCGGGCAGCTCCTACGAGCAGTACTTC; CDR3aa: CASSVGVAGSSYEQYF
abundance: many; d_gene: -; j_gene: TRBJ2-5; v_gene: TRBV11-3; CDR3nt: TGTGCCAGCAGCCCGGGCCCTTTGGGGGAGACCCAGTACTTC; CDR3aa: CASSPGPLGETQYF
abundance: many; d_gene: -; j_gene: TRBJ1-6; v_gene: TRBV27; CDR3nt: TGTGCCAGCAGCCCCGAACAGGGTGACTTCTATAATTCACCCCTCCACTTT; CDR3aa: CASSPEQGDFYNSPLHF
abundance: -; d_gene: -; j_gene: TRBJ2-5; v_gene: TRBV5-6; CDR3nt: TGTGCCAGCAGCTTGGGAGGGGGAACCCAAGAGACCCAGTACTTC; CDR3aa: CASSLGGGTQETQYF
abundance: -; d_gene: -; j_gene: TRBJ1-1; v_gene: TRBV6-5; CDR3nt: TGTGCCAGCAGTTACTCATGGGAAAGGAGGGCTGAAGCTTTCTTT; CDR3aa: CASSYSWERRAEAFF
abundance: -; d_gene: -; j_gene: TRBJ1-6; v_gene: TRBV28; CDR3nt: TGTGCCAGCAGACCCCCAAGCGTCTCCTATAATTCACCCCTCCACTTT; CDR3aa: CASRPPSVSYNSPLHF
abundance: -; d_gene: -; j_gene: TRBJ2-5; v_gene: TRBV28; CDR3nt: TGTGCCAGCAGCCCCTGGGCGGGGTGGGGCTCCGGGAGAGAGACCCAGTACTTC; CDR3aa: CASSPWAGWGSGRETQYF
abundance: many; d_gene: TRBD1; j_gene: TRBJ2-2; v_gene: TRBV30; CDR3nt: TGTGCCTGGAGTGTACTCCTCCCGACAGGGATCGGGGAGCTGTTTTTT; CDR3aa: CAWSVLLPTGIGELFF
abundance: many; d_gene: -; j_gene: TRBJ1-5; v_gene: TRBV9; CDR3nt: TGTGCCAGCAGCGTAGGGGACAGCAATCAGCCCCAGCATTTT; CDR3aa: CASSVGDSNQPQHF
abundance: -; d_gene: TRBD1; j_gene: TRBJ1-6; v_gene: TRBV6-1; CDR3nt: TGTGCCAGCAGTCCCCCAGGGGGACATTCACCCCTCCACTTT; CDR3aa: CASSPPGGHSPLHF
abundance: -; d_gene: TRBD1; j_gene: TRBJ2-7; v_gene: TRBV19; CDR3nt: TGTGCCAGTACCCCCGGACAGGGGGCCACCGAGCAGTACTTC; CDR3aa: CASTPGQGATEQYF
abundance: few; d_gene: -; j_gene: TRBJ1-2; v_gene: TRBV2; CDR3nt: TGTGCCAGCAGGGGACATGATGGCTACACCTTC; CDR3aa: CASRGHDGYTF
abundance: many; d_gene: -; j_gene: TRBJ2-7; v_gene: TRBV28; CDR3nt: TGTGCCAGCAGTCCCGGGGGCAGGGATGTTGACTACGAGCAGTACTTC; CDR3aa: CASSPGGRDVDYEQYF